The sequence of this T cell receptor beta chain was determined in a study of cytomegalovirus exposure and HLA in healthy donors. Study-wide results and limits: Cytomegalovirus status, reportedly, was diagnosed with high specificity and sensitivity by the classifier.

As regards this clone: The antigen is unknown.

PCR was performed using 60 Vbeta and 13 Jbeta primers. This table comes from immunoSEQ multiplex PCR, and its TCRdb copy is limited to in-frame clones, with some not included. The data contain about 110,000 clones, more than 65% of them singletons. The length of the CDR3 is 14 residues. Germline V lookup: CDR1 SQVTM, CDR2 ANQGSEA. Trimming removed 7 bases from V and 5 bases from J; junction bases left unmatched: 11. The receptor comes from a human donor in good health. The sequencing input was PBMCs. The chain uses TRBV29-1 and TRBJ2-3, with TRBD1 matching 8 bases. The CDR3 is CSARDRLSQDTQYF. The CDR3, as DNA: TGCAGCGCCCGGGACAGGCTATCACAAGATACGCAGTATTTT.